This T cell receptor (beta chain) stems from a study of cytotoxic CD8 clonotypes in ibrutinib-treated CLL. Study in general: Partial response was seen in roughly 25 patients and complete response in 2; after median around 69 months, about 14 stayed remitted, about 12 progressed.

The repertoire was sequenced with immunoSEQ multiplex PCR; TCRdb's copy has only in-frame clones and lacks some. The sample shows 57,000 or so clones, approximately 54% of them seen only once. Findings of the study overall: Baseline clonality, above age-matched healthy donor levels, tracked circulating CD8+ T-cell counts. Treatment left the uncommon public clonotypes either contracted or stable in frequency.

To note about this clone: Its matching antigen is unknown.

The origin of this receptor is a human donor with chronic lymphocytic leukemia. The source material was PBMCs, sampled at disease progression, from a patient treated with ibrutinib.

DNA for the CDR3: TGCGCCAGCAGTGACGCGCGGGGTCTAGCGGGGGAGCTAGGGAATGAGCAGTTCTTC. This codes for CASSDARGLAGELGNEQFF. This chain joins TRBV10-1 and TRBJ2-1, with 10 nucleotides matching TRBD2. The CDR3 extends over 19 amino acids. V dropped 3 bases and J dropped 7; count of bases not matched to a gene: 18. The germline V gene has CDR1 WNHNN and CDR2 SYGVQD (reference sequence).